The 9 T cell receptor beta chains listed next were all sequenced from one sample in a study of blood T cell repertoires in COVID-19. The protocol was immunoSEQ multiplex PCR, while the TCRdb copy is restricted to in-frame clones and leaves out a portion. This sample carries roughly 100,000 clones, 88% of them seen once, and the ten largest clones take 4.5% to 6%. The sequencing input was peripheral blood. These receptors all come from a woman aged 80 or older with active COVID-19.

This clone was picked up one time. V is TRBV6-6 and J is TRBJ2-7; 14 positions agree with TRBD2. The germline V gene has CDR1 MNHNY and CDR2 SVGAGI (reference sequence). The CDR3 has 16 residues. V shed 6 bases, J shed 3 bases, and the junction held 7 bases outside the gene matches. The CDR3 DNA reads as TGTGCCAGCAGCGGACCGGGACTAGCGGGAGTCTACGAGCAGTACTTC. Translating gives CASSGPGLAGVYEQYF.

This clone was counted a single time. J is TRBJ1-2 and V is TRBV5-4; possible D gene TRBD1, 5 bases. The CDR3 is 14 residues long. Trimming stripped 2 bases from V and 1 base from J, with 9 bases between. Germline-derived CDR1 and CDR2 are SGHNT and YYREEE (reference sequence). In DNA, the CDR3 is TGTGCCAGCAGCTTCGACAGATTTAACTATGGCTACACCTTC. Translated, it gives CASSFDRFNYGYTF. Using reference TRBV5-4 and TRBJ1-2 for the parts outside the CDR3, the full variable domain is ETGVTQSPTHLIKTRGQQVTLRCSSQSGHNTVSWYQQALGQGPQFIFQYYREEENGRGNFPPRFSGLQFPNYSSELNVNALELDDSALYLCASSFDRFNYGYTFGSGTRLTVV.

The rearrangement links TRBV4-2 to TRBJ2-3; the match to TRBD2 covers 10 bases. J gave up 10 bases and V 2 bases, and 9 bases lay outside the gene matches. The CDR3 runs 15 residues. From germline, CDR1 is LGHNA and CDR2 YNFKEQ. The CDR3 bases are TGTGCCAGCAGCCAAAGGCAAGCGGGAGGGATCTCGCAGTATTTT. It is translated as CASSQRQAGGISQYF.

The genes are TRBV30 and TRBJ1-2, with D possibly TRBD1 on 6 matching bases. Germline CDR1 is GTSNPN and CDR2 is SVGIG (reference sequence). V was clipped by 3 bases and J by 2 bases, with 16 bases between them. CDR3 length: 15 amino acids. The CDR3 bases are TGTGCCTGGAGAAGTACAGGGCTTAGGAACTATGGCTACACCTTC. Protein sequence: CAWRSTGLRNYGYTF.

The chain couples TRBV2 to TRBJ2-1; D may be TRBD2 (6 bases). The CDR3 runs to 13 residues. Germline V gene data show CDR1 as SNHLY and CDR2 as FYNNEI. Trimming removed 4 bases at V and 7 bases at J, with 11 bases between. The CDR3, as DNA: TGTGCCAGCAGTGGTAGCGGTGAGAATGAGCAGTTCTTC. Amino acids: CASSGSGENEQFF.

The V gene is TRBV29-1, the J gene TRBJ1-4, with 8 nucleotides matching TRBD1. The CDR3 covers 13 residues. Germline trimming cut 7 bases from V and 7 bases from J; bases unmatched to any gene: 8. Germline V lookup: CDR1 SQVTM, CDR2 ANQGSEA. The CDR3, as DNA: TGCAGCGCGAGACAGGGGAGTGGTGAAAAACTGTTTTTT. Amino acids: CSARQGSGEKLFF.

The chain combines TRBV7-2 with TRBJ2-7, with D uncertain. The V gene lost 2 bases and the J gene lost 9 bases, with 14 bases spanning the gap. CDR3 length equals 13 residues. CDR1 and CDR2 (germline): SGHTA, FQGNSA. CDR3 loop: CASSLQQDFGQYF. The CDR3 nucleotides are TGTGCCAGCAGCTTACAGCAGGATTTCGGGCAGTACTTC.

V and J are TRBV13 and TRBJ2-5; 8 positions agree with TRBD1. The junction had 3 bases not matched to a gene; V was cut back by 3 bases and J by 3 bases. In germline, CDR1 is PRHDT, CDR2 FYEKMQ (reference sequence). This CDR3 contains 14 residues. The CDR3 is CASSLGDRKETQYF. CDR3 nucleotide sequence: TGTGCCAGCAGCTTGGGGGACAGGAAAGAGACCCAGTACTTC.

The genes are TRBV7-8 and TRBJ1-5; D perhaps matches TRBD1 (5 bases). Germline V CDR1 and CDR2: SGHVS, FQNEAQ. This CDR3 is built from 16 residues. V was cut by 1 base and J by 6 bases, with 16 bases left in between. CDR3 bases: TGTGCCAGCAGCTTAGATCGGCAGGGCTTCGGTCAGCCCCAGCATTTT. It specifies CASSLDRQGFGQPQHF.